These 21 T cell receptor beta chains share one sample of origin, sequenced in a study of CD8+ T cells in alopecia areata. Documented treatment: oral pan-JAK inhibitor, 5-10 mg twice daily. Sequencing used cDNA as its template, made by extracting RNA and reverse transcribing it. Generated by immunoSEQ multiplex PCR, the TCRdb table keeps only in-frame clones and is missing some. The table records roughly 200,000 clones, 60% of them present only once. This specimen consisted of CD4+ T cells sorted from blood, obtained at week 4, from a patient treated with tofacitinib. The receptors were sampled from a human donor with alopecia areata.

J is TRBJ2-7 and V is TRBV7-6, with D uncertain. V gave up 1 base and J gave up 0 bases, with 10 bases separating them. The CDR3 runs to 15 residues. Per germline, CDR1 SGHVS and CDR2 FNYEAQ. DNA for the CDR3: TGTGCCAGCAGCTTAGATTCATCAAGCTCCTACGAGCAGTACTTC. The encoded protein is CASSLDSSSSYEQYF.

This chain links TRBV27 with TRBJ1-2; 8 bases are a match to TRBD1. Trimming took 4 bases from V and 8 from J; bases not matched to a gene: 6. Germline values: CDR1 MNHEY, CDR2 SMNVEV (reference sequence). CDR3 length: 13 amino acids. The CDR3 here is CASSSGQGQGYTF. The CDR3 nucleotides are TGTGCCAGCAGTTCCGGACAGGGCCAAGGCTACACCTTC.

CDR3 in amino acids: CASSLGGRGNSYEQYF. In DNA, the CDR3 is TGTGCCAGCAGCTTAGGGGGTAGAGGAAACTCCTACGAGCAGTACTTC. The rearrangement joins TRBV11-1 to TRBJ2-7; unclear D gene. CDR3 size: 16 residues. V lost 1 base and J 0 bases, leaving 13 bases between the germline ends. Per germline, CDR1 SGHAT and CDR2 FQDESV (reference sequence).

In this sample, this clone turned up a few times. Other DNA sequences of this sample code for an identical CDR3. This chain links TRBV4-1 with TRBJ1-2; 7 bases align to TRBD1. This CDR3 spans 14 amino acids. The V gene's germline CDR1 is MGHRA and CDR2 YSYEKL. V was pared by 4 bases and J by 4 bases, with 6 bases of the junction left unmatched. CDR3 in amino acids: CASSPRTGGYGYTF. In nucleotides, the CDR3 is TGCGCCAGCAGCCCCCGGACAGGAGGCTATGGCTACACCTTC.

This clone has just a few counts. J is TRBJ1-2 and V is TRBV6-5, with D perhaps TRBD1 (5 bases). CDR1 MNHEY and CDR2 SVGAGI come from the germline V gene. V gave up 6 bases and J gave up 8 bases, with 13 bases separating them. The CDR3 spans 12 residues. The CDR3 DNA reads TGTGCCAGCAGACCCCCGGGGCAAGGCTACACCTTC. Amino acid sequence: CASRPPGQGYTF.

The CDR3 nucleotides read TGTGCCAGCAAGTCCCGTTGGTTCGGGGCTTTCTTT. The encoded protein is CASKSRWFGAFF. This rearrangement joins TRBV6-5 to TRBJ1-1; D remains unclear. V lost 7 bases and J 11 bases, leaving 17 bases between the germline ends. Per germline, CDR1 MNHEY and CDR2 SVGAGI. CDR3 size: 12 residues.

The genes are TRBV6-5 and TRBJ1-4; 8 nucleotides agree with TRBD1. V shed 5 bases, J shed 4 bases, and the junction held 6 bases outside the gene matches. CDR3 length: 15 amino acids. Germline V lookup: CDR1 MNHEY, CDR2 SVGAGI. CDR3 amino acids: CASSRRDRLNEKLFF. In DNA form, the CDR3 reads TGTGCCAGCAGTCGCCGGGACAGGCTTAATGAAAAACTGTTTTTT.

The V and J genes are TRBV29-1 and TRBJ2-1; 12 bases map to TRBD2. This CDR3 has 17 residues. V shed 6 bases and J 1 base; nucleotides not matched to a gene: 10. Per germline, CDR1 SQVTM and CDR2 ANQGSEA. CDR3 region: CSVTASGGAGSYNEQFF. The CDR3 DNA reads TGCAGCGTGACGGCTAGCGGGGGGGCCGGTTCCTACAATGAGCAGTTCTTC.

The chain is built from TRBV23-1 and TRBJ2-4; D is undetermined. TRBV23-1 is recorded as an ORF, its role being uncertain. The CDR3 is 15 amino acids. V lost 4 bases and J lost 5, with 15 bases in between. CDR3 region: CASSPGLLAENIQYF. CDR3 bases: TGCGCCAGCAGTCCCGGGCTCTTAGCTGAAAACATTCAGTACTTC.

In this sample, this clone turned up a few times. J is TRBJ1-5 and V is TRBV10-3; tentatively, D is TRBD1 (5 bases). The CDR3 loop spans 13 amino acids. CDR1 ENHRY and CDR2 SYGVKD come from the germline V gene. V was clipped by 4 bases and J by 4 bases, with 8 bases between them. The CDR3 here is CAISAEGNQPQHF. The CDR3 coding sequence is TGTGCCATCAGTGCCGAGGGGAATCAGCCCCAGCATTTT.

This clone was detected a few times. The rearrangement links TRBV29-1 to TRBJ1-1; 8 nucleotides agree with TRBD1. This CDR3 contains 13 residues. V shed 7 bases and J 1 base; nucleotides not matched to a gene: 5. Germline V CDR1 and CDR2: SQVTM, ANQGSEA. The CDR3: CSGRQGTNTEAFF. Written as DNA, the CDR3 is TGCAGCGGAAGACAGGGGACGAACACTGAAGCTTTCTTT.

The chain joins TRBV30 to TRBJ2-7; D might be TRBD1 or TRBD2, each matching 5 bases. CDR1 and CDR2 (germline): GTSNPN, SVGIG (reference sequence). The V gene lost 2 bases and the J gene lost 6 bases, with 14 bases spanning the gap. This CDR3 is built from 13 residues. CDR3 in DNA: TGTGCCTGGAGTCTGCAGGGACCTAGCGAGCAGTACTTC. Translation: CAWSLQGPSEQYF.

The J gene is TRBJ1-6, the V gene TRBV27, with D possibly matching TRBD1 (6 bases). CDR3 size: 14 residues. Germline values: CDR1 MNHEY, CDR2 SMNVEV (reference sequence). Between the trimmed V and J ends, which lost 8 bases and 9 bases, there was a span of 17 bases. CDR3 nucleotide sequence: TGTGCCAGCGGCCTACAGGGACGCGGTTCACCCCTCCACTTT. This sequence encodes CASGLQGRGSPLHF.

In its sample, this clone was seen once. The J gene is TRBJ1-5, the V gene TRBV2; 7 bases map to TRBD1. From germline, CDR1 is SNHLY and CDR2 FYNNEI. The J segment lost 0 bases and the V segment lost 6 bases, leaving 5 bases of the junction unmatched. The CDR3 contains 15 residues. The CDR3 loop reads CASRVQGVSNQPQHF. CDR3 bases: TGTGCCAGCAGAGTCCAGGGGGTTAGCAATCAGCCCCAGCATTTT.

V is TRBV15 and J is TRBJ2-7; TRBD1 agrees at 9 bases. The V and J ends lost 1 base and 2 bases, in that order; junction bases with no gene match: 3. The CDR3 consists of 15 residues. CDR1 and CDR2 (germline): LNHNV, YYDKDF (reference sequence). Here the CDR3 reads CATSRGGTGTYEQYF. CDR3 sequence (DNA): TGTGCCACCAGCAGAGGGGGGACAGGGACCTACGAGCAGTACTTC.

This clone was seen more than once but under ten times. The V gene is TRBV13, the J gene TRBJ2-6; TRBD2 is a possible D gene (6 bases). The CDR3 loop spans 19 amino acids. V was pared by 5 bases and J by 0 bases, with 20 bases between. CDR1 is PRHDT and CDR2 is FYEKMQ in the germline V gene (reference sequence). In DNA form, the CDR3 reads TGTGCCAGCAGCCCCGGCACGGCGGGGCGGTCCTCTGGGGCCAACGTCCTGACTTTC. It codes for CASSPGTAGRSSGANVLTF.

Remarks on this clone: An end of the junction does not agree with germline; a read error may underlie this. CDR3 coding DNA: TGTGCCAGCAGCCGACACCAGGAGACCCAGTACTTC. Translating it yields CASSRHQETQYF. The J gene is TRBJ2-5, the V gene TRBV7-9, with unresolved D. The V gene's germline CDR1 is SEHNR and CDR2 FQNEAQ (reference sequence). This CDR3 is built from 12 residues. The variable domain in full, with the rest retrieved from reference TRBV7-9 and TRBJ2-5, is DTGVSQNPRHKITKRGQNVTFRCDPISEHNRLYWYRQTLGQGPEFLTYFQNEAQLEKSRLLSDRFSAERPKGSFSTLEIQRTEQGDSAMYLCASSRHQETQYFGPGTRLLVL.

The chain combines TRBV5-6 with TRBJ2-3; possible D gene TRBD1, 6 bases. With 2 bases removed from V and 0 bases from J, the gap between germline ends came to 13 bases. Germline CDR1 is SGHDT and CDR2 is YYEEEE. There are 16 residues in the CDR3. CDR3 residues: CASSLRVGASTDTQYF. For the CDR3, the DNA is TGTGCCAGCAGCTTAAGGGTGGGGGCGAGCACAGATACGCAGTATTTT. Together with reference TRBV5-6 and TRBJ2-3, the CDR3 gives the full variable domain: DAGVTQSPTHLIKTRGQQVTLRCSPKSGHDTVSWYQQALGQGPQFIFQYYEEEERQRGNFPDRFSGHQFPNYSSELNVNALLLGDSALYLCASSLRVGASTDTQYFGPGTRLTVL.

The chain links TRBV29-1 to TRBJ2-7; unclear D gene. The CDR3 extends over 12 amino acids. V lost 2 bases to trimming and J lost 2 bases, with 7 bases between them. Germline CDR1 SQVTM, CDR2 ANQGSEA. In nucleotides, the CDR3 is TGCAGCGTTGAATTTGACACCTACGAGCAGTACTTC. As protein: CSVEFDTYEQYF.

The rearrangement links TRBV25-1 to TRBJ1-2; D not certain. V was shortened by 6 bases and J by 5 bases, with 10 bases between the two germline ends. Germline CDR1 and CDR2: MGHDK and SYGVNS. The CDR3 has 12 residues. CDR3 DNA: TGTGCCAGCAGCGAACGAGGGTATGGCTACACCTTC. This sequence encodes CASSERGYGYTF.

The chain carries TRBV7-2 and TRBJ1-2; possibly TRBD1 for D (5 bases). Trimming stripped 1 base from V and 6 bases from J, with 18 bases between. The CDR3 runs 16 residues. Germline-derived CDR1 and CDR2 are SGHTA and FQGNSA. CDR3: CASSLVWDGLRDGYTF. In DNA form, the CDR3 reads TGTGCCAGCAGCTTAGTATGGGACGGCCTAAGGGATGGCTACACCTTC. Combining the CDR3 with reference TRBV7-2 and TRBJ1-2 gives the whole variable domain GAGVSQSPSNKVTEKGKDVELRCDPISGHTALYWYRQSLGQGLEFLIYFQGNSAPDKSGLPSDRFSAERTGGSVSTLTIQRTQQEDSAVYLCASSLVWDGLRDGYTFGSGTRLTVV.